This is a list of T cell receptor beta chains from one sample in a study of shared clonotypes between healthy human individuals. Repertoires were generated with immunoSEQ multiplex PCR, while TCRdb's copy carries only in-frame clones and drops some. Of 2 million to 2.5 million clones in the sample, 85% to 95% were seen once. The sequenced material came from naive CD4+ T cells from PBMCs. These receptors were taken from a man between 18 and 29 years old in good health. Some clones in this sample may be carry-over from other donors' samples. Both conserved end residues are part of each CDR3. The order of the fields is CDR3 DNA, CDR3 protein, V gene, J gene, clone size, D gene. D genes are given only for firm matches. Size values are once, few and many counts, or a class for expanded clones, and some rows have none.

DNA: TGTGCCAGCAGCTTACCCCCGGGGCGGATATACAATGAGCAGTTCTTC; CDR3: CASSLPPGRIYNEQFF; V: TRBV7-9; J: TRBJ2-1; size: once; D: .
DNA: TGTGCCAGCAGCCCCGTTGTCCTTTTAGGCAATGAGCAGTTCTTC; CDR3: CASSPVVLLGNEQFF; V: TRBV11-1; J: TRBJ2-1; size: .; D: .
DNA: TGTGCCAGCTCGCCTCAGGGCCCTGGAAGTCAGCCCCAGCATTTT; CDR3: CASSPQGPGSQPQHF; V: TRBV28; J: TRBJ1-5; size: .; D: .
DNA: TGTGCCAGCAGCCAGCGGGAGGCACAAGAGACCCAGTACTTC; CDR3: CASSQREAQETQYF; V: TRBV6-5; J: TRBJ2-5; size: .; D: TRBD2
DNA: TGTGCCAGCAGCCACATACGGGGAAGGAAAGGTCAATATGGCTACACCTTC; CDR3: CASSHIRGRKGQYGYTF; V: TRBV7-2; J: TRBJ1-2; size: .; D: .
DNA: TGTGCCAGCTCACCACCGGGAGGGATAGGTGGCACCGGGGAGCTGTTTTTT; CDR3: CASSPPGGIGGTGELFF; V: TRBV18; J: TRBJ2-2; size: .; D: TRBD2
DNA: TGCAGCGATATGGGGTGGGCAGATACGCAGTATTTT; CDR3: CSDMGWADTQYF; V: TRBV29-1; J: TRBJ2-3; size: .; D: .
DNA: TGTGCCAGCAGCTTAGGGCAGGCCCTGGAGCAGTACTTC; CDR3: CASSLGQALEQYF; V: TRBV11-3; J: TRBJ2-7; size: .; D: .
DNA: TGTGCCAGCAGCTTAGGGCAGGGGGGATACGATGAGCAGTTCTTC; CDR3: CASSLGQGGYDEQFF; V: TRBV11-3; J: TRBJ2-1; size: .; D: .
DNA: TGTGCCAGCAGCCGTAGACTAGCGGGAGCCACCGGGGAGCTGTTTTTT; CDR3: CASSRRLAGATGELFF; V: TRBV11-2; J: TRBJ2-2; size: .; D: TRBD2
DNA: TGTGCCAGCAGCTTCGGGACTAGCGGGAGGAACCAGGACTTC; CDR3: CASSFGTSGRNQDF; V: TRBV5-4; J: TRBJ2-7; size: .; D: TRBD2
DNA: TGTGCCAGCAGTTACTCCCAGGGAGGGTTCCAAGAGACCCAGTACTTC; CDR3: CASSYSQGGFQETQYF; V: TRBV6-5; J: TRBJ2-5; size: .; D: TRBD2
DNA: TGTGCCAGCAGTTTATCTGCAAGAGAGCAGTTCTTC; CDR3: CASSLSAREQFF; V: TRBV28; J: TRBJ2-1; size: .; D: .
DNA: TGTGCCAGCAGCCAAGGTTTCACGACAGGACAGAAGAAAGGAAACACCATATATTTT; CDR3: CASSQGFTTGQKKGNTIYF; V: TRBV14; J: TRBJ1-3; size: .; D: .
DNA: TGTGCCAGCAGCTTGGCGGGCGAGCAGTACTTC; CDR3: CASSLAGEQYF; V: TRBV5-8; J: TRBJ2-7; size: .; D: .
DNA: TGTGCCAGCAGCCCGATTCCGGGACTCCGAGACGAATCTGGTAGCACAGATACGCAGTATTTT; CDR3: CASSPIPGLRDESGSTDTQYF; V: TRBV14; J: TRBJ2-3; size: .; D: .
DNA: TGTGCCAGTAGTCCCCAGACAGGGAGCAATCAGCCCCAGCATTTT; CDR3: CASSPQTGSNQPQHF; V: TRBV19; J: TRBJ1-5; size: once; D: TRBD1
DNA: TGCAGTGCTAGGTCAGAAGAGACCCAGTACTTC; CDR3: CSARSEETQYF; V: TRBV20-1; J: TRBJ2-5; size: .; D: .
DNA: TGTGCCAGTAGCCTGGGGCAGGGCTCCTACGAGCAGTACTTC; CDR3: CASSLGQGSYEQYF; V: TRBV19; J: TRBJ2-7; size: .; D: .
DNA: TGTGCCAGCAGCCAAGCAGGGGCGGACTCTGGAAACACCATATATTTT; CDR3: CASSQAGADSGNTIYF; V: TRBV4-2; J: TRBJ1-3; size: .; D: .
DNA: TGCGCCAGCAGCTTGGGTGGGGACTCTGAGCAGTTCTTC; CDR3: CASSLGGDSEQFF; V: TRBV5-1; J: TRBJ2-1; size: .; D: .
DNA: TGTGCCAGCGGCGGATGGGGGCTCGGTGGCTACACCTTC; CDR3: CASGGWGLGGYTF; V: TRBV7-9; J: TRBJ1-2; size: .; D: .
DNA: TGCGCCAGCCCCCATCCCCAGCATTTT; CDR3: CASPHPQHF; V: TRBV23-1; J: TRBJ1-5; size: .; D: .
DNA: TGTGCCAGCAGTGATTCCTTTTCAGCTAGCGGGAGTTACGAGCAGTACTTC; CDR3: CASSDSFSASGSYEQYF; V: TRBV2; J: TRBJ2-7; size: once; D: TRBD2
DNA: TGTGCCAGCAGAGACTCCCCGGGACTAGCGGGAGGACACACCGGGGAGCTGTTTTTT; CDR3: CASRDSPGLAGGHTGELFF; V: TRBV2; J: TRBJ2-2; size: .; D: TRBD2
DNA: TGTGCCAGCAGCGTTGCAGGGAATCAGCCCCAGCATTTT; CDR3: CASSVAGNQPQHF; V: TRBV9; J: TRBJ1-5; size: .; D: .
DNA: TGTGCCAGTACCCCCGGGGGCGCCCGTACTGAAGCTTTCTTT; CDR3: CASTPGGARTEAFF; V: TRBV28; J: TRBJ1-1; size: .; D: .
DNA: TGTGCCAGCAGCTTAGGGGGATTCGGCACAGATACGCAGTATTTT; CDR3: CASSLGGFGTDTQYF; V: TRBV7-2; J: TRBJ2-3; size: .; D: .
DNA: TGTGCCAGCAGCCCAGGAGCGGGCGGCAATCAGCCCCAGCATTTT; CDR3: CASSPGAGGNQPQHF; V: TRBV7-2; J: TRBJ1-5; size: .; D: .
DNA: TGTGCCAGCAGTTTATCGAGACAGGGCGGCCAGCCCCAGCATTTT; CDR3: CASSLSRQGGQPQHF; V: TRBV27; J: TRBJ1-5; size: .; D: TRBD1
DNA: TGTGCCAGCAGCTTGGCTCCCTACGAGCAGTACTTC; CDR3: CASSLAPYEQYF; V: TRBV5-6; J: TRBJ2-7; size: .; D: .
DNA: TGCAGTGCTAGTTTCGGGGAGACCCAGTACTTC; CDR3: CSASFGETQYF; V: TRBV20-1; J: TRBJ2-5; size: .; D: .
DNA: TGTGCCAGCAGGCCGTCCTCGGGGCCCACGGGCTACACCTTC; CDR3: CASRPSSGPTGYTF; V: TRBV28; J: TRBJ1-2; size: .; D: .
DNA: TGTGCCAGCTCCTCTAGCGGGAGGGCGGGGGAGACCCAGTACTTC; CDR3: CASSSSGRAGETQYF; V: TRBV6-5; J: TRBJ2-5; size: .; D: TRBD2
DNA: TGTGCCAGCAGCGACACTTTTCTCTACAATGAGCAGTTCTTC; CDR3: CASSDTFLYNEQFF; V: TRBV11-2; J: TRBJ2-1; size: .; D: .
DNA: TGTGCCAGCATGAAACAGCCGGCAACGGACACTGAAGCTTTCTTT; CDR3: CASMKQPATDTEAFF; V: TRBV6-6; J: TRBJ1-1; size: .; D: .
DNA: TGTGCCATCAGTGAGTCCTGGACAGGGGGCAACAATGAGCAGTTCTTC; CDR3: CAISESWTGGNNEQFF; V: TRBV10-3; J: TRBJ2-1; size: .; D: TRBD1
DNA: TGTGCCAGCTCCGGGACTTCTTACAATGAGCAGTTCTTC; CDR3: CASSGTSYNEQFF; V: TRBV28; J: TRBJ2-1; size: few; D: .
DNA: TGTGCCAGCAGCTTTCGTAGACAGGGCCACGAGCAGTACTTC; CDR3: CASSFRRQGHEQYF; V: TRBV7-8; J: TRBJ2-7; size: once; D: TRBD1
DNA: TGCGCCAGCAGTGATATAGCGGGACCAGCCGCGTCTCAGCAGTACTTC; CDR3: CASSDIAGPAASQQYF; V: TRBV10-2; J: TRBJ2-7; size: once; D: TRBD2
DNA: TGTGCCAGCAGTGATTTTGGGTTTTGGCAAGAGACCCAGTACTTC; CDR3: CASSDFGFWQETQYF; V: TRBV2; J: TRBJ2-5; size: .; D: .
DNA: TGTGCCAGCAGCCCCTCCATCGGGGCCAGCTCTGGGGCCAACGTCCTGACTTTC; CDR3: CASSPSIGASSGANVLTF; V: TRBV9; J: TRBJ2-6; size: .; D: .
DNA: TGTGCCAGCAGCCAGGACCGTTCTAGGGCCAACGTCCTGACTTTC; CDR3: CASSQDRSRANVLTF; V: TRBV5-4; J: TRBJ2-6; size: .; D: .
DNA: TGCGCCAGCAGCCAACTTACCGGGGTTGCTATTAACACCGGGGAGCTGTTTTTT; CDR3: CASSQLTGVAINTGELFF; V: TRBV4-1; J: TRBJ2-2; size: once; D: .
DNA: TGTGCCAGCACCCCCCCGACGGGAGGCAACTATGGCTACACCTTC; CDR3: CASTPPTGGNYGYTF; V: TRBV7-9; J: TRBJ1-2; size: .; D: .
DNA: TGTGCCAGCAGCCCAGGACAGGGCCACCGGCAGCCCCAGCATTTT; CDR3: CASSPGQGHRQPQHF; V: TRBV7-8; J: TRBJ1-5; size: .; D: TRBD1
DNA: TGTGCCAGCAGTTTAATCCTAGCGGGCGGGGATACGCAGTATTTT; CDR3: CASSLILAGGDTQYF; V: TRBV28; J: TRBJ2-3; size: .; D: TRBD2
DNA: TGTGCCAGCAATACTGGGACGGCGAACACTGAAGCTTTCTTT; CDR3: CASNTGTANTEAFF; V: TRBV6-6; J: TRBJ1-1; size: once; D: .
DNA: TGTGCCATCGGGGGGCGTAGCGGGAGTTTCGCAGATACGCAGTATTTT; CDR3: CAIGGRSGSFADTQYF; V: TRBV10-3; J: TRBJ2-3; size: once; D: TRBD2
DNA: TGTGCCAGCAGCTTAGCGGGGGTAGAGCAGTACTTC; CDR3: CASSLAGVEQYF; V: TRBV7-2; J: TRBJ2-7; size: .; D: .
DNA: TGTGCCAGTAGTATTAGCGGTACCACAGATACGCAGTATTTT; CDR3: CASSISGTTDTQYF; V: TRBV19; J: TRBJ2-3; size: .; D: .
DNA: TGCGCCAGCAGCCAAGGACCGAGCGGTTCGAGAACTAATGAAAAACTGTTTTTT; CDR3: CASSQGPSGSRTNEKLFF; V: TRBV4-1; J: TRBJ1-4; size: .; D: .